These 7 T cell receptor beta chains were all obtained from the same sample, sequenced in a study of cytomegalovirus exposure and HLA in healthy donors. The PCR made use of 60 Vbeta and 13 Jbeta primers. Method: immunoSEQ multiplex PCR; TCRdb's copy keeps in-frame clones and lacks some. The table records 60,000 to 75,000 clones, more than 60% of them present only once. Sequenced sample: PBMCs. The receptors were sampled from a woman in her twenties or thirties in good health and CMV-seronegative.

This chain uses TRBV19 with TRBJ1-5; 8 bases agree with TRBD1. J gave up 2 bases and V 6 bases, and 3 bases lay outside the gene matches. Germline CDR1 and CDR2: LNHDA and SQIVND (reference sequence). CDR3 size: 14 residues. In DNA, the CDR3 is TGTGCCAGTAGCCAACAGGGGGGCAATCAGCCCCAGCATTTT. Protein: CASSQQGGNQPQHF.

The chain recombines TRBV25-1 with TRBJ2-7; 7 positions match TRBD1. Germline-derived CDR1 and CDR2 are MGHDK and SYGVNS. There are 15 residues in the CDR3. After removal of 7 bases from V and 1 base from J, the junction contained 10 bases not matched to a gene. The CDR3 loop is CASTVRDSPSYEQYF. The CDR3 nucleotides are TGTGCCAGCACAGTGAGGGACAGCCCTTCCTACGAGCAGTACTTC.

The V gene is TRBV5-5, the J gene TRBJ1-2; D is perhaps TRBD1 (6 bases). The CDR3 length is 16 residues. Germline CDR1 reads SGHKS; CDR2 reads YYEKEE (reference sequence). The germline V and J ends were trimmed by 5 bases and 8 bases, with 25 bases remaining between them. Here the CDR3 reads CASRLFRQELGEGYTF. CDR3 nucleotide sequence: TGTGCCAGCAGGCTTTTTCGACAGGAACTGGGAGAGGGCTACACCTTC.

The chain joins TRBV5-4 to TRBJ2-2; 8 bases are shared with TRBD2. This CDR3 region has 14 residues. The V gene end was trimmed by 4 bases and the J gene end by 6 bases; junction bases not matched to a gene: 5. Germline lookup yields CDR1 SGHNT and CDR2 YYREEE (reference sequence). Here the CDR3 DNA reads TGTGCCAGCAGCCGGGGGGGCGAGGCCGGGGAGCTGTTTTTT. Amino acid sequence: CASSRGGEAGELFF.

The J gene is TRBJ2-5, the V gene TRBV9; TRBD2 might be the D (6 bases). Trimming took off 0 bases at V and 7 bases at J, with 13 bases between the two ends. Germline V gene sequence: CDR1 SGDLS, CDR2 YYNGEE. This CDR3 comprises 14 residues. The CDR3 loop is CASSVDRGWGTQYF. The CDR3 region has the DNA TGTGCCAGCAGCGTAGATCGGGGGTGGGGGACCCAGTACTTC.

This clone was observed a few times. The CDR3 loop reads CASSPPGQGAGGYTF. CDR3 in DNA: TGTGCCAGCAGCCCCCCGGGACAGGGGGCAGGGGGCTACACCTTC. The chain combines TRBV5-4 with TRBJ1-2; 12 nucleotides line up with TRBD1. CDR3 length: 15 residues. CDR1 and CDR2 (germline): SGHNT, YYREEE (reference sequence). Unmatched junction bases numbered 9, after V lost 4 bases and J lost 8 bases. The entire variable domain, with the rest obtained from reference TRBV5-4 and TRBJ1-2, is as follows: ETGVTQSPTHLIKTRGQQVTLRCSSQSGHNTVSWYQQALGQGPQFIFQYYREEENGRGNFPPRFSGLQFPNYSSELNVNALELDDSALYLCASSPPGQGAGGYTFGSGTRLTVV.

The V gene is TRBV5-6, the J gene TRBJ1-6; tentatively, D is TRBD1 (5 bases). With 4 bases removed from V and 10 bases from J, the gap between germline ends came to 9 bases. The germline CDR1 and CDR2 sequences are SGHDT and YYEEEE. The CDR3 runs 12 residues. Here the CDR3 reads CASSQGRSPLHF. The CDR3 bases are TGTGCCAGCAGCCAGGGAAGGTCACCCCTCCACTTT. Combining the CDR3 with reference TRBV5-6 and TRBJ1-6 gives the whole variable domain DAGVTQSPTHLIKTRGQQVTLRCSPKSGHDTVSWYQQALGQGPQFIFQYYEEEERQRGNFPDRFSGHQFPNYSSELNVNALLLGDSALYLCASSQGRSPLHFGNGTRLTVT.